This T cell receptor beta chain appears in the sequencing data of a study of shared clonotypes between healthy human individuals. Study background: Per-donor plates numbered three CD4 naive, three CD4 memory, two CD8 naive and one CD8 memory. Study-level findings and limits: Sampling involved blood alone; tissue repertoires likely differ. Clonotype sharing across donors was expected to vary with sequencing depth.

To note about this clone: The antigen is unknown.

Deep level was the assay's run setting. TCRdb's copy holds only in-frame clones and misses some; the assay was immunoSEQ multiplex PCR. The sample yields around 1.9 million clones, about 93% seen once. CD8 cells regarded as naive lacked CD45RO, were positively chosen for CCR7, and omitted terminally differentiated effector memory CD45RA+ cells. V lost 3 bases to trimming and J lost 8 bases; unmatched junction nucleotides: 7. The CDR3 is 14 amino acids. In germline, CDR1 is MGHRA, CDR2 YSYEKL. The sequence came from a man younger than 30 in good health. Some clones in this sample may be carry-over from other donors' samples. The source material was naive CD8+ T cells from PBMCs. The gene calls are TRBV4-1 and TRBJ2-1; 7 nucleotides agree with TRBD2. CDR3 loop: CASSQGGSIHEQFF. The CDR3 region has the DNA TGCGCCAGCAGCCAGGGGGGGAGTATCCATGAGCAGTTCTTC.